Below are 31 T cell receptor beta chains sequenced from a single sample in a study of T cell clones after liver transplantation. Libraries were prepared by immunoSEQ multiplex PCR; TCRdb keeps only in-frame clonotypes and omits some of them. The sample has tens of thousands of clones, about 90% seen once. Sample: CD8+ T cells from blood, taken 12 months after liver transplant. These receptors all come from a human patient who received a liver transplant. Some T cells may arise from the graft donor.

The chain links TRBV2 to TRBJ1-5, with TRBD1 as a possible D gene (6 bases). V was shortened by 5 bases and J by 1 base, with 18 bases between the two germline ends. From germline, CDR1 is SNHLY and CDR2 FYNNEI. The CDR3 length is 17 residues. The CDR3 here is CASSIIQGTPSNQPQHF. The DNA of the CDR3 is TGTGCCAGCAGTATTATCCAGGGGACCCCCAGCAATCAGCCCCAGCATTTT.

The J gene is TRBJ1-1, the V gene TRBV27; TRBD1 is a possible D gene (6 bases). The CDR3 spans 14 residues. V lost 2 bases to trimming and J lost 5 bases, with 12 bases between them. Germline CDR1 reads MNHEY; CDR2 reads SMNVEV (reference sequence). CDR3 sequence: CASSLNRVGTEAFF. The CDR3 nucleotides are TGTGCCAGCAGTTTAAACAGGGTGGGAACTGAAGCTTTCTTT.

This chain uses TRBV10-2 with TRBJ2-1; the match to TRBD2 covers 11 bases. Trimming removed 2 bases from V and 4 bases from J; junction bases left unmatched: 4. The CDR3 length is 16 residues. CDR1 is WSHSY and CDR2 is SAAADI in the germline V gene. The CDR3 protein is CASSELIAGGYNEQFF. Written as DNA, the CDR3 is TGCGCCAGCAGTGAGCTGATAGCGGGAGGGTACAATGAGCAGTTCTTC.

This clone was recorded many times. V gene TRBV7-9 combines with J gene TRBJ2-7; 8 positions agree with TRBD1. The junction had 7 bases not matched to a gene; V was cut back by 3 bases and J by 3 bases. Germline V gene lookup returns CDR1 SEHNR and CDR2 FQNEAQ (reference sequence). The CDR3 runs to 15 residues. The CDR3 reads CASSFLDRGLYEQYF. CDR3 DNA sequence: TGTGCCAGCAGCTTCCTAGACAGGGGCCTCTACGAGCAGTACTTC.

CDR3 nucleotides: TGTGCCAGCAGTACGACAGGGCGTAATGAAAAACTGTTTTTT. As protein: CASSTTGRNEKLFF. The genes are TRBV6-5 and TRBJ1-4, with 7 bases identical to TRBD1. Germline-derived CDR1 and CDR2 are MNHEY and SVGAGI. The CDR3 extends over 14 amino acids. With 5 bases clipped from V and 4 bases from J, the junction kept 4 bases outside the gene matches.

The rearrangement uses TRBV7-6 and TRBJ2-5; D is unresolved. V was trimmed by 1 base and J by 5 bases, leaving 17 bases between them. The germline CDR1 and CDR2 sequences are SGHVS and FNYEAQ. The CDR3 extends over 16 amino acids. The CDR3 is CASSLGPTEMRETQYF. CDR3 bases: TGTGCCAGCAGCTTAGGACCCACAGAGATGCGTGAGACCCAGTACTTC.

This clone was counted a single time. The genes are TRBV15 and TRBJ2-7; D assignment may be TRBD1 or TRBD2 (6 bases each). Germline assignment: CDR1 LNHNV and CDR2 YYDKDF (reference sequence). The CDR3 loop spans 16 amino acids. V gave up 1 base and J gave up 1 base, with 14 bases separating them. The CDR3 DNA is TGTGCCACCAGCAGAGTAGGGGGGAGTCCTTCCTACGAGCAGTACTTC. This translates into CATSRVGGSPSYEQYF.

This chain uses TRBV27 with TRBJ2-1; D is undetermined. CDR1 and CDR2 from the germline V gene are MNHEY and SMNVEV (reference sequence). This CDR3 region has 14 residues. The V end was cut by 6 bases, the J end by 6 bases, with 15 bases between. In DNA form, the CDR3 reads TGTGCCAGCAGGCCCTTCGAGTCACGCAATGAGCAGTTCTTC. This codes for CASRPFESRNEQFF.

The chain employs TRBV7-3 and TRBJ2-2, with 10 positions matching TRBD1. Losses at the gene ends were 4 bases for V and 6 bases for J; bases not matched to a gene: 5. Germline CDR1 reads SGHTA; CDR2 reads FQGTGA. CDR3 length equals 15 residues. CDR3 nucleotide sequence: TGTGCCAGCAGCTCCGGGACAGGGGACCCCGGGGAGCTGTTTTTT. This sequence encodes CASSSGTGDPGELFF.

The rearrangement links TRBV28 to TRBJ1-1; D unclear. V dropped 3 bases and J dropped 0 bases, with 11 bases sitting between them. CDR1 and CDR2 (germline): MDHEN, SYDVKM. This CDR3 spans 15 amino acids. This CDR3 is CASSFRAELNTEAFF. CDR3 nucleotides: TGTGCCAGCAGTTTTCGGGCAGAACTGAACACTGAAGCTTTCTTT.

The V call is TRBV28, the J call TRBJ1-1, with D possibly matching TRBD1 (5 bases). The CDR3 contains 13 residues. The ends were cut back, 3 bases at V and 9 bases at J, with 14 bases in the middle. CDR1 and CDR2 (germline): MDHEN, SYDVKM. The CDR3 bases are TGTGCCAGCAGTTTTAGGGGAACACCACAAGCTTTCTTT. Protein sequence: CASSFRGTPQAFF.

The V and J genes are TRBV7-6 and TRBJ2-1; D is ambiguous. Germline assignment: CDR1 SGHVS and CDR2 FNYEAQ. The CDR3 is 11 residues long. Trimming stripped 5 bases from V and 9 bases from J, with 8 bases between. The DNA for the CDR3 is TGTGCCAGCAGCCCTGGGGTTGAGCAGTTCTTC. As protein: CASSPGVEQFF.

The chain uses TRBV9 and TRBJ2-3; the D gene is possibly TRBD1 (6 bases). CDR1 is SGDLS and CDR2 is YYNGEE in the germline V gene. V was pared by 0 bases and J by 3 bases, with 14 bases between. The CDR3 extends over 16 amino acids. The CDR3 reads CASSVDTGYLTDTQYF. In DNA form, the CDR3 reads TGTGCCAGCAGCGTAGATACAGGGTATTTGACAGATACGCAGTATTTT.

This chain uses TRBV7-9 with TRBJ2-7; the match to TRBD2 covers 8 bases. This CDR3 contains 14 residues. Trimming cost V 4 bases and J 6 bases; bases outside gene matches: 8. Germline loops: CDR1 SEHNR, CDR2 FQNEAQ (reference sequence). DNA for the CDR3: TGTGCCAGCAGCTCTGGGAGGGGACTAGTCGAGCAGTACTTC. Residues: CASSSGRGLVEQYF.

V is TRBV7-9 and J is TRBJ2-7; 7 positions match TRBD1. The CDR3 runs 14 residues. Germline V gene lookup returns CDR1 SEHNR and CDR2 FQNEAQ (reference sequence). Trimming removed 3 bases from V and 7 bases from J; junction bases left unmatched: 9. DNA of the CDR3: TGTGCCAGCAGCTTGGACAGGACTTGGGGAGAGCAGTACTTC. This sequence encodes CASSLDRTWGEQYF.

This clone is medium-sized in the sample. The chain uses TRBV19 and TRBJ2-1; D gene uncertain. CDR1 is LNHDA, CDR2 SQIVND, per germline (reference sequence). The CDR3 consists of 15 residues. The V and J ends lost 6 bases and 6 bases respectively, with 18 bases between them. CDR3: CASSSIKGESNEQFF. The CDR3 DNA is TGTGCCAGTAGCTCCATAAAGGGCGAATCCAATGAGCAGTTCTTC.

The chain links TRBV20-1 to TRBJ1-4; D is unresolved. The CDR3 loop spans 9 amino acids. V lost 6 bases, J lost 7 bases, and 3 bases lay in between. In germline, CDR1 is DFQATT, CDR2 SNEGSKA (reference sequence). The CDR3 sequence is CSAGEKLFF. For the CDR3, the DNA is TGCAGTGCGGGTGAAAAACTGTTTTTT.

The chain links TRBV27 to TRBJ2-3; the D gene could be TRBD1 or TRBD2 (6 bases each). V gave up 0 bases and J gave up 2 bases, with 21 bases separating them. This CDR3 contains 19 residues. Looked up from germline, CDR1 is MNHEY and CDR2 is SMNVEV (reference sequence). The CDR3 DNA follows: TGTGCCAGCAGTTTATCAAAGGGGGTCTTAACGGGGGACACAGATACGCAGTATTTT. Amino acids: CASSLSKGVLTGDTDTQYF.

The chain joins TRBV4-1 to TRBJ1-1, with TRBD1 as a possible D gene (6 bases). Germline V gene data show CDR1 as MGHRA and CDR2 as YSYEKL. Trimming took 11 bases from V and 5 from J, leaving 21 bases between them. The CDR3 totals 14 residues. CDR3 in amino acids: CASSVRGARTEAFF. As DNA, the CDR3 is TGCGCCTCATCAGTCCGGGGGGCGCGTACTGAAGCTTTCTTT.

The J gene is TRBJ2-3, the V gene TRBV6-1; 14 nucleotides line up with TRBD2. Germline V gene lookup returns CDR1 MNHNS and CDR2 SASEGT. The CDR3 is made up of 15 amino acids. V lost 4 bases and J lost 4; bases outside the gene matches: 1. As DNA, the CDR3 is TGTGCCAGCAGTGGACTAGCGGGAGGGCCAGATACGCAGTATTTT. Amino acids: CASSGLAGGPDTQYF.

The rearrangement uses TRBV13 and TRBJ2-3; TRBD1 aligns across 9 bases. The CDR3 is 15 amino acids. The germline V gene has CDR1 PRHDT and CDR2 FYEKMQ (reference sequence). The V gene end was trimmed by 5 bases and the J gene end by 5 bases; junction bases not matched to a gene: 8. CDR3 sequence (DNA): TGTGCCAGCAGCCCCGAGGGACAGGGAGGAGATACGCAGTATTTT. Protein product: CASSPEGQGGDTQYF.

The chain recombines TRBV5-1 with TRBJ2-1; 10 positions agree with TRBD2. V dropped 4 bases and J dropped 9; count of bases not matched to a gene: 13. CDR1 and CDR2 (germline): SGHRS, YFSETQ. The CDR3 is 16 residues long. This chain's CDR3 is CASSPLAGEASGEQFF. The CDR3 DNA is TGCGCCAGCAGCCCCCTAGCGGGAGAGGCGTCGGGTGAGCAGTTCTTC.

The chain combines TRBV5-8 with TRBJ1-1; no clear D. The CDR3 has 13 residues. V lost 4 bases and J lost 3, with 10 bases in between. Germline loops: CDR1 SGHTS, CDR2 YDEGEE. The CDR3 DNA follows: TGTGCCAGCAGCCCTCGAGGGTACACTGAAGCTTTCTTT. Translation gives CASSPRGYTEAFF. Drawing the rest from reference TRBV5-8 and TRBJ1-1, the complete variable domain is EAGVTQSPTHLIKTRGQQATLRCSPISGHTSVYWYQQALGLGLQFLLWYDEGEERNRGNFPPRFSGRQFPNYSSELNVNALELEDSALYLCASSPRGYTEAFFGQGTRLTVV.

This clone came up a few times. This sequence joins TRBV4-3 and TRBJ2-1; 14 positions agree with TRBD2. CDR3 length: 15 residues. Germline V gives CDR1 LGHNA, CDR2 YSLEER. The junction had 3 bases not matched to a gene; V was cut back by 2 bases and J by 9 bases. The CDR3 region has the DNA TGCGCCAGCAGCCAAAGACTAGCGGGAGGGGGTGAGCAGTTCTTC. This encodes CASSQRLAGGGEQFF.

The chain links TRBV11-2 to TRBJ1-1, with D tentatively TRBD1 (6 bases). CDR3 length: 15 amino acids. Trimming shortened V by 3 bases and J by 6 bases, and 17 bases separated the two germline ends. Germline-derived CDR1 and CDR2 are SGHAT and FQNNGV. The CDR3 protein is CASSFTTTGYAEAFF. DNA for the CDR3: TGTGCCAGCAGCTTCACTACCACAGGGTACGCTGAAGCTTTCTTT.

The chain combines TRBV11-2 with TRBJ1-1, with D possibly being TRBD1 (6 bases). There are 13 residues in the CDR3. V was trimmed by 3 bases and J by 8 bases, leaving 13 bases between them. CDR1 is SGHAT and CDR2 is FQNNGV in the germline V gene. In DNA form, the CDR3 reads TGTGCCAGCAGCTTCTCGAAGGGGGGAGAAGCTTTCTTT. It translates to CASSFSKGGEAFF. The full variable domain, completed using reference TRBV11-2 and TRBJ1-1, is EAGVAQSPRYKIIEKRQSVAFWCNPISGHATLYWYQQILGQGPKLLIQFQNNGVVDDSQLPKDRFSAERLKGVDSTLKIQPAKLEDSAVYLCASSFSKGGEAFFGQGTRLTVV.

This rearrangement joins TRBV5-1 to TRBJ2-7; 15 nucleotides align to TRBD2. The CDR3 runs to 17 residues. Germline V gene lookup returns CDR1 SGHRS and CDR2 YFSETQ. V shed 4 bases and J 2 bases; nucleotides not matched to a gene: 7. The CDR3 reads CASSPDGLAGGPYEQYF. The CDR3 DNA is TGCGCCAGCAGCCCTGATGGACTAGCGGGAGGGCCCTACGAGCAGTACTTC.

J is TRBJ2-1 and V is TRBV4-3, with 7 bases aligning to TRBD1. J lost 8 bases, V lost 4 bases, and 11 bases had no gene match. The CDR3 runs 15 residues. CDR1 is LGHNA, CDR2 YSLEER, per germline. In nucleotides, the CDR3 is TGCGCCAGCAGCCCCCGGGACAGAGGGTTCTATGAGCAGTTCTTC. Translating gives CASSPRDRGFYEQFF.

V gene TRBV5-6 combines with J gene TRBJ2-2, with a tentative D call TRBD2 (6 bases). The ends were cut back, 5 bases at V and 6 bases at J, with 14 bases in the middle. CDR3 length equals 14 residues. CDR1 is SGHDT and CDR2 is YYEEEE in the germline V gene. CDR3: CASRQSRGSGELFF. CDR3 DNA sequence: TGTGCCAGCAGACAGTCACGGGGGTCCGGGGAGCTGTTTTTT. The variable domain in full, with the rest retrieved from reference TRBV5-6 and TRBJ2-2, is DAGVTQSPTHLIKTRGQQVTLRCSPKSGHDTVSWYQQALGQGPQFIFQYYEEEERQRGNFPDRFSGHQFPNYSSELNVNALLLGDSALYLCASRQSRGSGELFFGEGSRLTVL.

The chain employs TRBV21-1 and TRBJ1-2; the table's D call, TRBD1, has no DNA check behind it. TRBV21-1 is labeled a pseudogene. The CDR3 runs 13 residues. Here the CDR3 reads CASSKGQGYGYTF. CDR3 bases: TGTGCCAGCAGCAAGGGACAGGGCTATGGCTACACCTTC.

The chain has TRBV7-6 and TRBJ2-2; D call uncertain. Germline CDR1 is SGHVS and CDR2 is FNYEAQ. The V end was cut by 2 bases, the J end by 5 bases, with 0 bases between. The CDR3 length is 11 residues. CDR3 nucleotides: TGTGCCAGCAGCTTAACCGGGGAGCTGTTTTTT. This sequence encodes CASSLTGELFF.